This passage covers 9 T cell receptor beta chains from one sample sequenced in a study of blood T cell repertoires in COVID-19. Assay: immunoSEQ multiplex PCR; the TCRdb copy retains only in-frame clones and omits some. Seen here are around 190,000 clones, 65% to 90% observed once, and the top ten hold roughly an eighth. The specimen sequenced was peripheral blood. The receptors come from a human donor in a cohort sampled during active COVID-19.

The CDR3 is CASSPQGEDYGYTF. The CDR3 DNA follows: TGTGCCAGCTCACCTCAAGGGGAAGACTATGGCTACACCTTC. The chain carries TRBV18 and TRBJ1-2, with a tentative D call TRBD1 (5 bases). The length of the CDR3 is 14 residues. The V end lost 3 bases, the J end lost 3 bases, and 11 bases lay between the germline ends. Germline CDR1 KGHSH, CDR2 LQKENI.

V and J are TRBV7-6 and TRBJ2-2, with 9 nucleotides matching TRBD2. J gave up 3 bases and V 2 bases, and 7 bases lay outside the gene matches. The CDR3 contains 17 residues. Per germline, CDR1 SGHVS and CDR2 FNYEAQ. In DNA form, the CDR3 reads TGTGCCAGCAGCTTACCCTTAGCGGGAGTTTACACCGGGGAGCTGTTTTTT. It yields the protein CASSLPLAGVYTGELFF.

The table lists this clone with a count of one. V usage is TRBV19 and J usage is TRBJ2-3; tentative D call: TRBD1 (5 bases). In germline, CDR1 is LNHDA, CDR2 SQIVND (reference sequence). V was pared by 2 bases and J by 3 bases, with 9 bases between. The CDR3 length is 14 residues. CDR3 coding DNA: TGTGCCAGTAGTATACAGGGTCTTACAGATACGCAGTATTTT. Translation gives CASSIQGLTDTQYF. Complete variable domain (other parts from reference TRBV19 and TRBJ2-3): DGGITQSPKYLFRKEGQNVTLSCEQNLNHDAMYWYRQDPGQGLRLIYYSQIVNDFQKGDIAEGYSVSREKKESFPLTVTSAQKNPTAFYLCASSIQGLTDTQYFGPGTRLTVL.

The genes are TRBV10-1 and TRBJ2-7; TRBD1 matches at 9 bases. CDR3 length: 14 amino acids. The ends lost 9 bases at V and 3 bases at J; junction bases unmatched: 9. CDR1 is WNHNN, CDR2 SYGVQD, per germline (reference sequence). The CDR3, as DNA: TGCGCCAGTAACATATGGGACAGGGACTACGAGCAGTACTTC. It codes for CASNIWDRDYEQYF.

The CDR3: CASSFTGIEQFF. DNA of the CDR3: TGTGCCAGCAGTTTCACCGGTATTGAGCAGTTCTTC. The chain carries TRBV28 and TRBJ2-1, with D unresolved. The V and J ends lost 3 bases and 9 bases respectively, with 9 bases between them. The CDR3 is 12 amino acids. CDR1 and CDR2 (germline): MDHEN, SYDVKM. Looking up the rest from reference TRBV28 and TRBJ2-1 gives the full variable domain: DVKVTQSSRYLVKRTGEKVFLECVQDMDHENMFWYRQDPGLGLRLIYFSYDVKMKEKGDIPEGYSVSREKKERFSLILESASTNQTSMYLCASSFTGIEQFFGPGTRLTVL.

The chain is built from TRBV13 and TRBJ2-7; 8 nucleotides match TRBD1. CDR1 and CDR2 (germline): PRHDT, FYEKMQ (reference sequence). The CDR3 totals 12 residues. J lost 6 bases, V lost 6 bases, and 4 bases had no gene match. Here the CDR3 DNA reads TGTGCCAGCAGGTCTCAGGGGGCCGAGCAGTACTTC. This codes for CASRSQGAEQYF.

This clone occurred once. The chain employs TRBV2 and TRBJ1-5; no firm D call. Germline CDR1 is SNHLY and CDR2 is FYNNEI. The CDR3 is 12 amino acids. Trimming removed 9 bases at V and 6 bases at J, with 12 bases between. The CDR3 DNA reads TGTGCCAGGGCTAGGGAGCGTCAGCCCCAGCATTTT. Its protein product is CARARERQPQHF.

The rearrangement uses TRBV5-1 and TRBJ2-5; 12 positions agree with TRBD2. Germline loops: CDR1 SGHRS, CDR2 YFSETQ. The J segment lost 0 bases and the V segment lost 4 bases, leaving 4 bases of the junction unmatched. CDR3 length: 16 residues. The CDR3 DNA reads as TGCGCCAGCAGCGCCGGACTAGCGGGATACCAAGAGACCCAGTACTTC. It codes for CASSAGLAGYQETQYF. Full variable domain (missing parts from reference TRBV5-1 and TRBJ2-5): KAGVTQTPRYLIKTRGQQVTLSCSPISGHRSVSWYQQTPGQGLQFLFEYFSETQRNKGNFPGRFSGRQFSNSRSEMNVSTLELGDSALYLCASSAGLAGYQETQYFGPGTRLLVL.

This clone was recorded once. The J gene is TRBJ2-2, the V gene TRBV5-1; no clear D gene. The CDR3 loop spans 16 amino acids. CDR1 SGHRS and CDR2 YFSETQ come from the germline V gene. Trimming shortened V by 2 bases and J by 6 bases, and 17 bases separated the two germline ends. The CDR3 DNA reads TGCGCCAGCAGCTTTGGTAAAACCGGGTCCCCCGGGGAGCTGTTTTTT. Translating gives CASSFGKTGSPGELFF.